This T cell receptor (beta chain) emerged from a study of radiotherapy plus CTLA-4 blockade in lung cancer. In the study overall: The study recorded objective responses in 15% to 20% of patients and disease control in about 31%.

People whose metastatic non-small-cell lung cancer was chemo-refractory got focal radiation along with CTLA-4 blockade by ipilimumab. Notes on the study in general: In blood, TCR clones derived from the tumor expanded after radiotherapy plus ipilimumab.

This CDR3 contains 16 residues. Germline lookup yields CDR1 SGHTA and CDR2 FQGNSA. V was trimmed by 5 bases and J by 7 bases, leaving 23 bases between them. The protocol was immunoSEQ multiplex PCR, while the TCRdb copy is restricted to in-frame clones and leaves out a portion. The sample contains around 45,000 clones, over 75% of which appear only once. Notes on this clone: Its antigen is as yet unknown.

This chain links TRBV7-2 with TRBJ2-5, with D perhaps matching TRBD2 (5 bases). This sequence was found in a human donor with non-small cell lung cancer whose response to radiotherapy plus ipilimumab could not be evaluated. Here the sequenced sample was peripheral blood, taken from a patient treated with radiotherapy plus ipilimumab. The CDR3 reads CASSGIASIPPGTQYF. The CDR3 coding sequence is TGTGCCAGCAGCGGCATCGCTAGCATCCCCCCGGGGACCCAGTACTTC.